One sample yielded the 22 T cell receptor beta chains listed below, sequenced in a study of blood T cell repertoires in COVID-19. Clones were sequenced by immunoSEQ multiplex PCR, and TCRdb holds only the in-frame ones, with some missing. The repertoire includes 250,000 to 350,000 clones, roughly 89% of them detected once, and 3.5% to 4.5% sits in the top ten. Sequencing was carried out using PBMCs or T cells enriched from blood (not recorded which). The receptors originated from a woman aged 18-30 years with acute COVID-19.

This clone turned up a few times. The rearrangement links TRBV28 to TRBJ1-5; D remains ambiguous. CDR1 is MDHEN, CDR2 SYDVKM, per germline. Trimming shortened V by 3 bases and J by 0 bases, and 12 bases separated the two germline ends. The CDR3 extends over 16 amino acids. This chain's CDR3 is CASSFPTQYSNQPQHF. CDR3 nucleotides: TGTGCCAGCAGTTTCCCCACCCAGTATAGCAATCAGCCCCAGCATTTT.

The genes are TRBV5-4 and TRBJ2-7; D possibly corresponds to TRBD2 (6 bases). Per the germline V gene, CDR1 is SGHNT and CDR2 is YYREEE (reference sequence). The V end lost 0 bases, the J end lost 4 bases, and 8 bases lay between the germline ends. This CDR3 has 13 amino acids. The CDR3 region is CASSLETSYEQYF. The CDR3 nucleotides read TGTGCCAGCAGCTTGGAGACTAGTTACGAGCAGTACTTC.

This chain links TRBV4-2 with TRBJ2-2, with 8 positions matching TRBD2. The CDR3 is 17 amino acids. Germline loops: CDR1 LGHNA, CDR2 YNFKEQ. Losses at the gene ends were 0 bases for V and 7 bases for J; bases not matched to a gene: 10. The CDR3 protein is CASSQEAVAGIGGELFF. The CDR3 DNA reads TGTGCCAGCAGCCAAGAGGCGGTAGCGGGAATCGGCGGGGAGCTGTTTTTT.

The rearrangement joins TRBV6-5 to TRBJ1-2; maybe TRBD1 (6 bases). V was trimmed by 6 bases and J by 3 bases, leaving 17 bases between them. Germline V gene data show CDR1 as MNHEY and CDR2 as SVGAGI. The CDR3 consists of 15 residues. CDR3 amino acids: CASRPQTGWDYGYTF. For the CDR3, the DNA is TGTGCCAGCAGGCCACAGACAGGATGGGACTATGGCTACACCTTC.

The V gene is TRBV5-1, the J gene TRBJ2-2; possibly TRBD1 for D (5 bases). The CDR3 contains 15 residues. Germline V gives CDR1 SGHRS, CDR2 YFSETQ. Trimming took 5 bases from V and 0 from J, leaving 11 bases between them. The CDR3 DNA sequence: TGCGCCAGCAGTAGAAAAGGGGCGAACACCGGGGAGCTGTTTTTT. Translation gives CASSRKGANTGELFF.

This rearrangement joins TRBV10-2 to TRBJ1-6; 8 nucleotides match TRBD1. Germline trimming cut 4 bases from V and 5 bases from J; bases unmatched to any gene: 4. The CDR3 covers 15 residues. The germline V gene has CDR1 WSHSY and CDR2 SAAADI. In DNA form, the CDR3 reads TGCGCCAGCAGTGCGACAGGGGCAGATAATTCACCCCTCCACTTT. As protein: CASSATGADNSPLHF.

This clone was counted once. The junction does not match germline at one end; this may be a read error. The V call is TRBV9, the J call TRBJ1-2; the D gene is possibly TRBD1 (5 bases). This CDR3 has 14 residues. Germline CDR1 is SGDLS and CDR2 is YYNGEE. The CDR3 loop reads CASSVDWGDYGYTF. The CDR3 DNA reads TGTGCCAGCAGCGTAGATTGGGGGGACTATGGGTACACCTTC. The whole variable domain, filled in from reference TRBV9 and TRBJ1-2, reads DSGVTQTPKHLITATGQRVTLRCSPRSGDLSVYWYQQSLDQGLQFLIQYYNGEERAKGNILERFSAQQFPDLHSELNLSSLELGDSALYFCASSVDWGDYGYTFGSGTRLTVV.

V and J are TRBV28 and TRBJ2-7; D is undetermined. Germline CDR1 and CDR2: MDHEN and SYDVKM. This CDR3 contains 13 residues. Deletions cut 6 bases from V and 1 base from J, with 10 bases between. The CDR3 protein is CASSSEASYEQYF. CDR3 in DNA: TGTGCCAGCAGCTCGGAAGCGTCCTACGAGCAGTACTTC.

The gene calls are TRBV19 and TRBJ2-2; TRBD1 aligns across 8 bases. The CDR3 has 16 amino acids. The germline V gene encodes CDR1 LNHDA and CDR2 SQIVND (reference sequence). Losses at the gene ends were 4 bases for V and 6 bases for J; bases not matched to a gene: 10. CDR3 sequence reads: CASSTSGTGFPGELFF. The CDR3 region has the DNA TGTGCCAGTAGTACCTCCGGGACAGGATTTCCCGGGGAGCTGTTTTTT.

This chain links TRBV28 with TRBJ1-6; 8 nucleotides match TRBD1. CDR3 length: 14 residues. Germline V lookup: CDR1 MDHEN, CDR2 SYDVKM. V trimming: 7 bases; J trimming: 7 bases; junction bases outside the gene matches: 6. The CDR3 DNA is TGTGCCAGCACCACTACAGGGGGGAATTCACCCCTCCACTTT. It yields the protein CASTTTGGNSPLHF.

The rearrangement links TRBV29-1 to TRBJ2-1; D not certain. The V end lost 1 base, the J end lost 10 bases, and 5 bases lay between the germline ends. Germline V CDR1 and CDR2: SQVTM, ANQGSEA. This CDR3 has 10 amino acids. CDR3 protein: CSVEGQEQFF. As DNA, the CDR3 is TGCAGCGTTGAAGGGCAGGAGCAGTTCTTC.

This clone was seen a single time. This chain connects TRBV7-2 to TRBJ1-2; no clear D gene. The CDR3 consists of 14 residues. V lost 5 bases, J lost 1 base, and 11 bases lay in between. Germline V gives CDR1 SGHTA, CDR2 FQGNSA. CDR3 sequence reads: CASSQERINYGYTF. The CDR3 nucleotides read TGTGCCAGCAGCCAGGAACGGATTAACTATGGCTACACCTTC.

The chain combines TRBV5-1 with TRBJ2-3; D possibly corresponds to TRBD2 (5 bases). This CDR3 is 13 amino acids long. V was cut by 2 bases and J by 4 bases, with 8 bases left in between. Germline V CDR1 and CDR2: SGHRS, YFSETQ. The CDR3 DNA sequence: TGCGCCAGCAGCTTCACGGGATCAGATACGCAGTATTTT. Translated, it gives CASSFTGSDTQYF. The whole variable domain, filled in from reference TRBV5-1 and TRBJ2-3, reads KAGVTQTPRYLIKTRGQQVTLSCSPISGHRSVSWYQQTPGQGLQFLFEYFSETQRNKGNFPGRFSGRQFSNSRSEMNVSTLELGDSALYLCASSFTGSDTQYFGPGTRLTVL.

The genes are TRBV6-5 and TRBJ2-6; the D is unclear. CDR1 MNHEY and CDR2 SVGAGI come from the germline V gene. The CDR3 loop spans 11 amino acids. DNA for the CDR3: TGTGGGAGCACAGGGGCCAACGTCCTGACTTTC. Its protein product is CGSTGANVLTF.

This chain connects TRBV28 to TRBJ1-2; TRBD1 is a possible D gene (5 bases). This CDR3 has 13 residues. Deletions cut 3 bases from V and 7 bases from J, with 12 bases between. Germline V lookup: CDR1 MDHEN, CDR2 SYDVKM. The CDR3 region is CASSLQTGSGYTF. CDR3 coding DNA: TGTGCCAGCAGTTTGCAAACAGGCAGTGGCTACACCTTC.

The chain couples TRBV5-4 to TRBJ2-3; 8 nucleotides align to TRBD2. The CDR3 length is 15 residues. Trimming removed 0 bases from V and 4 bases from J; junction bases left unmatched: 4. CDR1 is SGHNT, CDR2 YYREEE, per germline (reference sequence). The CDR3 nucleotides read TGTGCCAGCAGCTTGGACCAGCGGGGGTCAGATACGCAGTATTTT. It codes for CASSLDQRGSDTQYF.

The chain employs TRBV27 and TRBJ1-5; the D gene is possibly TRBD1 (5 bases). The CDR3 is made up of 15 amino acids. V was cut by 8 bases and J by 2 bases, with 16 bases left in between. Germline V lookup: CDR1 MNHEY, CDR2 SMNVEV (reference sequence). The CDR3 nucleotides are TGTGCCAGCCCTTGTTGTTGGGGGGGCAATCAGCCCCAGCATTTT. Residues: CASPCCWGGNQPQHF.

This rearrangement joins TRBV7-9 to TRBJ2-3; 12 positions match TRBD2. The CDR3 runs 16 residues. Unmatched junction bases numbered 5, after V lost 2 bases and J lost 5 bases. CDR1 SEHNR and CDR2 FQNEAQ come from the germline V gene (reference sequence). The DNA for the CDR3 is TGTGCCAGCAGCTTATACCTAGCGGGAGGGAAAGATACGCAGTATTTT. This codes for CASSLYLAGGKDTQYF.

The rearrangement uses TRBV9 and TRBJ1-1, with 11 bases aligning to TRBD1. Germline V lookup: CDR1 SGDLS, CDR2 YYNGEE. V was pared by 2 bases and J by 1 base, with 7 bases of the junction left unmatched. The CDR3 totals 17 residues. The CDR3 reads CASSVRDRGYKNTEAFF. Here the CDR3 DNA reads TGTGCCAGCAGCGTGAGGGACAGGGGGTATAAGAACACTGAAGCTTTCTTT.

The rearrangement uses TRBV19 and TRBJ2-5, with 8 bases fitting TRBD1. CDR3 length: 17 amino acids. J gave up 1 base and V 4 bases, and 11 bases lay outside the gene matches. The germline V gene encodes CDR1 LNHDA and CDR2 SQIVND (reference sequence). CDR3 DNA sequence: TGTGCCAGTAGTAAGTTTGGCGACAGGGGATTCCAAGAGACCCAGTACTTC. Residues: CASSKFGDRGFQETQYF.

The genes are TRBV9 and TRBJ1-4; 7 positions agree with TRBD1. This CDR3 region has 14 residues. Germline V gene sequence: CDR1 SGDLS, CDR2 YYNGEE. Trimming cost V 4 bases and J 2 bases; bases outside gene matches: 2. The CDR3 sequence is CASSLTGTNEKLFF. CDR3 bases: TGTGCCAGCAGCTTGACAGGGACTAATGAAAAACTGTTTTTT. The full variable domain, in which reference TRBV9 and TRBJ1-4 provide the parts outside the CDR3, is DSGVTQTPKHLITATGQRVTLRCSPRSGDLSVYWYQQSLDQGLQFLIQYYNGEERAKGNILERFSAQQFPDLHSELNLSSLELGDSALYFCASSLTGTNEKLFFGSGTQLSVL.

The V and J genes are TRBV5-1 and TRBJ2-5, with TRBD2 matching over 14 bases. The ends lost 5 bases at V and 0 bases at J; junction bases unmatched: 6. Germline CDR1 and CDR2: SGHRS and YFSETQ. The CDR3 runs to 17 residues. The CDR3 reads CASRPGTSGRNQETQYF. DNA for the CDR3: TGCGCCAGCAGACCCGGGACTAGCGGGAGAAACCAAGAGACCCAGTACTTC.